This section outlines one TCR beta chain sequence together with its context. No antigen is known for it. It has no much larger one-base neighbor in the sample; base qualities were not kept. In light of the paper, this sample's time point label describes: baseline before first vaccination. The vaccinee samples were drawn from two UK trials, COV001 and COV002, one of which was a single-blind randomized controlled phase 2/3 trial testing AZD1222 (ChAdOx1 nCoV-19) in healthy adults. For TCRbeta chain sequencing, PBMC samples were collected from trial participants at day 0 and at day 28 after the second dose. These data belong to a study of T cell responses to AZD1222 COVID-19 vaccine (dated by TCRdb to the early 2020s). For the study in its entirety: AZD1222 recipients whose second dose came at about 4 weeks and those whose second dose came at about 12 weeks were combined into one group, since spike-specific TCR depth and breadth did not differ between the two schedules. A total of under 250 trial participants underwent TCR sequencing, of whom nearly 210 had received two doses of AZD1222 and around 25 had received two doses of the MenACWY control vaccine. Trial participants were enrolled by age into subgroups of 18-55, 56-69 and 70-plus years, and about 150, 27 and 61 TCR-sequenced participants, respectively, were included in these subgroups. The research as a whole found: Because no samples from the day 14 peak response were available, repertoires could be characterized only after the peak T cell response. Participants were mostly white British, with more females than males. The authors suggested clonal diversity may have been underestimated. The whole spike protein was spanned by vaccine-associated CD4 TCRs, and dominant responses were seen in regions 160-218 and 743-854. In the small 56-69-year group, the increase in depth fell short of significance, most likely because of low power. Spike-specific TCR breadth and depth rose significantly after two AZD1222 doses compared with day 0 and with MenACWY recipients. Conclusions about previously exposed vaccinees are limited because only a handful of AZD1222 recipients were SARS-CoV-2 seropositive at baseline. Reportedly, close to half of the unique spike-specific TCRs recognized epitopes lying outside the regions that are mutated in the B.1.351 and B.1.1.7 variants.

The CDR3 regions of human TCRbeta chains were analyzed by immunosequencing. Regarding the original processing steps: TCRs in the repertoires were matched against a reference library of SARS-CoV-2-specific TCRs that had been generated with the MIRA antigen-specificity platform. Breadth was defined as the fraction of unique TCRs that were SARS-CoV-2-associated, and depth was defined as the fraction of total T cells that were SARS-CoV-2-associated. Each spike-specific TCR was assigned to its reactive spike region and to a CD4 or CD8 class using the MIRA data. Log10-transformed breadth and depth values were compared by one-way ANOVA with Sidak's multiple comparisons tests. The table comes from immuneACCESS by way of TCRdb, which keeps in-frame sequences with V and J called. Part of the clones is missing from these tables; in studies checked, under half for an unresolved V gene and the rest for unknown reasons. V and J calls and clone size are copied from that table; D and trimming were computed from the DNA. The sample data list 99,000 or so clones, and 82% of these were observed just once. The ten largest clonotypes hold around 5% of the sample.

The CDR3 has 13 amino acids, counting the end cysteine and phenylalanine. Only CDR3 DNA is held: 39 bases, read in frame from base 1. In the germline V gene, CDR1 corresponds to MDHEN and CDR2 to SYDVKM. Relative to germline, V is 6 bases shorter and J is 7 bases shorter, with 16 bases between their ends. Sample: peripheral blood, taken on day 0 of AZD1222 vaccination. The receptor comes from an adult in good health. The receptor chain draws on TRBV28 and TRBJ2-7; the D gene could be either TRBD1 or TRBD2, each agreeing at 5 bases. The CDR3 region has the sequence CASSSGAFGEQYF. In nucleotide form, the sequence is TGTGCCAGCAGCTCCGGGGCTTTTGGTGAGCAGTACTTC.